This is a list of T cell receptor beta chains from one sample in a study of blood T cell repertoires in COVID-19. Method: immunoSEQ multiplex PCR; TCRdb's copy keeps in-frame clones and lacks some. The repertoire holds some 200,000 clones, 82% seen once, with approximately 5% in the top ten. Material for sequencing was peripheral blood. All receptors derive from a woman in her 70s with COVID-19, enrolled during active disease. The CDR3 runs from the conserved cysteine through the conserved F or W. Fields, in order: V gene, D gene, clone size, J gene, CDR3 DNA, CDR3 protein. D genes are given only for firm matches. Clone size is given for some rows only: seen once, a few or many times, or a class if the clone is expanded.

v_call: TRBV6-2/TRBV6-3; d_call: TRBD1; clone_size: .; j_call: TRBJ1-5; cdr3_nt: TGTGCCAGCAGTGACAGGGGACAGGGAGTATATCAGCCCCAGCATTTT; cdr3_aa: CASSDRGQGVYQPQHF
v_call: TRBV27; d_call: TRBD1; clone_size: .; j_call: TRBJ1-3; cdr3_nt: TGTGCCAGCAGTCGGACAGGAGGAAACACCATATATTTT; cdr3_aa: CASSRTGGNTIYF
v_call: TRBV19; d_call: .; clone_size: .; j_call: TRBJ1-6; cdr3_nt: TGTGCCAGTCACGCAGGGCCGAATTCACCCCTCCACTTT; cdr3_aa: CASHAGPNSPLHF
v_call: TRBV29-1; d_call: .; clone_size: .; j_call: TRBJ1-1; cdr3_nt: TGCAGCGTCTTACGGCAGGGAATCGGTGAAGAAGCTTTCTTT; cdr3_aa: CSVLRQGIGEEAFF
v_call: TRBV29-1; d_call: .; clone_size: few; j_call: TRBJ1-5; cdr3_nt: TGCAGCGTTGCCCCGTCAGGCAATCAGCCCCAGCATTTT; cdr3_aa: CSVAPSGNQPQHF
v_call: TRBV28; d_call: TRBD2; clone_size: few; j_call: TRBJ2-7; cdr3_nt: TGTGCCAGCAGCATCCTTAGCGGGAGGGCCGGGTCCGAGCAGTACTTC; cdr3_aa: CASSILSGRAGSEQYF
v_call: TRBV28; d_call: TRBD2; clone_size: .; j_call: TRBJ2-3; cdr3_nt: TGTGCCAGCAGTTCGAGACTAGCGGGAGTGGAAGATACGCAGTATTTT; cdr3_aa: CASSSRLAGVEDTQYF
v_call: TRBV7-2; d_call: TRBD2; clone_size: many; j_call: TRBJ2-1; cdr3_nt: TGTGCCAGCAGCTTATCCGGACTAGCGGGAGTGGAAAATGAGCAGTTCTTC; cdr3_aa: CASSLSGLAGVENEQFF
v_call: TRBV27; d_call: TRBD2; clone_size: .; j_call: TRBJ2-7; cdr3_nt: TGTGCCAGCAGTTTAGTGGGGCTAGCGGGAGGGCCGAAAGGCGAGCAGTACTTC; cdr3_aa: CASSLVGLAGGPKGEQYF
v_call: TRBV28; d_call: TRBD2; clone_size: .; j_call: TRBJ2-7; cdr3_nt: TGTGCCAGCAGTGGTACTAGCGGGTACTACGAGCAGTACTTC; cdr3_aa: CASSGTSGYYEQYF
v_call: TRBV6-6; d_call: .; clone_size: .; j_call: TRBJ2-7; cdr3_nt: TGTGCCAGCAGCCGCTCTCCCAGGGGGGCCTACGAGCAGTACTTC; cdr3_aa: CASSRSPRGAYEQYF
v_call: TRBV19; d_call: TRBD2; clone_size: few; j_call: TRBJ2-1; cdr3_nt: TGTGCCAGTATTTCTAGCGGAGGGGACTCCTACAATGAGCAGTTCTTC; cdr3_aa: CASISSGGDSYNEQFF
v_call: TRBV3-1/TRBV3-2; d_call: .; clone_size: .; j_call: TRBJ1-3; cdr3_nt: TGTGCCAGCAGCCAGGTTGGAGGAACGGAGAATTTT; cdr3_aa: CASSQVGGTENF
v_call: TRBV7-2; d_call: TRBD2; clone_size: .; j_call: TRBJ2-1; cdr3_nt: TGTGCCAGCAGCCGGCAGGGACTAGCGGGAGTCGGGTCAAATGAGCAGTTCTTC; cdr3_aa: CASSRQGLAGVGSNEQFF
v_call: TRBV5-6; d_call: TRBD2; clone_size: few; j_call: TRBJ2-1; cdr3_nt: TGTGCCAGCAGCCCCGGTGGACTAGGAGTACAGGATGAGCAGTTCTTC; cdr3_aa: CASSPGGLGVQDEQFF
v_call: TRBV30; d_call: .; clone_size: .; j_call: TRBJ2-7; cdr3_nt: TGTGCCTGGAGTGGGAGGACAGTTTCCGAGCAGTACTTC; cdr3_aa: CAWSGRTVSEQYF
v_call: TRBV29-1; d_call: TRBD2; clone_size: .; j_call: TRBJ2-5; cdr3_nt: TGCAGCGTTGGGGGTCTAGCGGGAACTGGAGAGACCCAGTACTTC; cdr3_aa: CSVGGLAGTGETQYF
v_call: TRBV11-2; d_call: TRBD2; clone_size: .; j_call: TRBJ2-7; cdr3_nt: TGTGCCAGCAGCTTAAATCCCACTAGCGGAGGAATTTACGAGCAGTACTTC; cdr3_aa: CASSLNPTSGGIYEQYF
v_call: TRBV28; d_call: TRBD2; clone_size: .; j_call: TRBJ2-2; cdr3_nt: TGTGCCAGCGGATCTAGCGGGAGGGTCACCGGGGAGCTGTTTTTT; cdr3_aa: CASGSSGRVTGELFF
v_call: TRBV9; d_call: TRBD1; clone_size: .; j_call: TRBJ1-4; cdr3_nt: TGTGCCAGCAGCGTTGCCCCCGGGACAGGGAATGAAAAACTGTTTTTT; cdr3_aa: CASSVAPGTGNEKLFF
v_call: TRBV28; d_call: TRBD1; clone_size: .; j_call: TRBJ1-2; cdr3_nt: TGTGCCAGCAGTTTCCGGGACAGGGCCCTCTATGGCTACACCTTC; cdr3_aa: CASSFRDRALYGYTF
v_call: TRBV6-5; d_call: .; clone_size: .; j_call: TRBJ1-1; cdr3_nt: TGTGCCAGCAGTTACGGCATGAACACTGAAGCTTTCTTT; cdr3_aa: CASSYGMNTEAFF
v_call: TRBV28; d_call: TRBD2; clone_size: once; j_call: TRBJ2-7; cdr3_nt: TGTGCCAGCAGCACGGGACTAGCGGGAGCCTGGAGGTCCTACGAGCAGTACTTC; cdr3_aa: CASSTGLAGAWRSYEQYF